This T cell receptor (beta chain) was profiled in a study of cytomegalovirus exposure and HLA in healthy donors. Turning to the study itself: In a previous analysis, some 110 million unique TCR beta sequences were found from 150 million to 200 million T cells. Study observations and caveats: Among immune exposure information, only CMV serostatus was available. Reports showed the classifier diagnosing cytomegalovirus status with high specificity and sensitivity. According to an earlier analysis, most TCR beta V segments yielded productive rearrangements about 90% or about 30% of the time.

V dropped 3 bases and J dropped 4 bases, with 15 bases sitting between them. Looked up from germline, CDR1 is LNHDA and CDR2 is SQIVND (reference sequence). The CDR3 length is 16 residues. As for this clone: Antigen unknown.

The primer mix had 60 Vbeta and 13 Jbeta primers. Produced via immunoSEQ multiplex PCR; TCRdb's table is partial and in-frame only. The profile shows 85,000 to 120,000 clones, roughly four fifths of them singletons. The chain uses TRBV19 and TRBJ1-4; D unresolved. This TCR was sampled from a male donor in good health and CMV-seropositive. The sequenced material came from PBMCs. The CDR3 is CASSISGAVVNEKLFF. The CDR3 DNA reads TGTGCCAGTAGTATTAGTGGTGCCGTCGTTAATGAAAAACTGTTTTTT. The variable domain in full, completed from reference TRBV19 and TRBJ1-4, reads DGGITQSPKYLFRKEGQNVTLSCEQNLNHDAMYWYRQDPGQGLRLIYYSQIVNDFQKGDIAEGYSVSREKKESFPLTVTSAQKNPTAFYLCASSISGAVVNEKLFFGSGTQLSVL.